The next 24 T cell receptor beta chains were all read from a single sample in a study of T cell responses to AZD1222 COVID-19 vaccine. The table came from immunoSEQ multiplex PCR; TCRdb's copy has only in-frame clones and leaves some out. The sample comprises about 150,000 clones, 90% to 95% of which are singletons, and 1.1% to 1.5% rests with the top ten. Sample: peripheral blood, taken on day 0 of AZD1222 vaccination. The receptors stem from an adult in good health.

The rearrangement joins TRBV11-3 to TRBJ1-4; D not resolved. V shed 3 bases and J shed 4 bases, with 3 bases lying between them. The CDR3 loop spans 12 amino acids. Germline V gene sequence: CDR1 SGHNT, CDR2 YENEEA. The CDR3: CASSFLNEKLFF. CDR3 sequence (DNA): TGTGCCAGCAGCTTCCTTAATGAAAAACTGTTTTTT.

This rearrangement joins TRBV30 to TRBJ1-2; TRBD1 might be the D (5 bases). Trimming left V 3 bases short and J 4 bases short, with 9 bases between. Per the germline V gene, CDR1 is GTSNPN and CDR2 is SVGIG (reference sequence). The CDR3 spans 12 residues. DNA for the CDR3: TGTGCCTGGAGCCAGGGAGGCTATGGCTACACCTTC. Translating it yields CAWSQGGYGYTF.

The chain combines TRBV5-1 with TRBJ1-1; D remains ambiguous. Germline lookup yields CDR1 SGHRS and CDR2 YFSETQ. The V end was cut by 0 bases, the J end by 0 bases, with 6 bases between. The CDR3 is 14 residues long. CDR3 DNA sequence: TGCGCCAGCAGCTTGGACCTAATGAACACTGAAGCTTTCTTT. Translated: CASSLDLMNTEAFF.

V and J are TRBV11-3 and TRBJ1-2; unclear D gene. The germline gives CDR1 SGHNT, CDR2 YENEEA. This CDR3 is built from 11 residues. Trimming stripped 1 base from V and 7 bases from J, with 4 bases between. The chain's CDR3 is CASSLGLGYTF. CDR3 sequence (DNA): TGTGCCAGCAGCTTAGGGCTTGGCTACACCTTC.

The J gene is TRBJ1-1, the V gene TRBV21-1; the table names TRBD1, a call not compared with the DNA. TRBV21-1 is classified as a pseudogene. This CDR3 comprises 14 residues. The CDR3 nucleotides read TGTGCCAGCAGAGAGGGACATTTTGACACTGAAGCTTTCTTT. This gives the protein CASREGHFDTEAFF.

The V call is TRBV20-1, the J call TRBJ1-2, with a tentative D call TRBD1 (6 bases). CDR1 is DFQATT and CDR2 is SNEGSKA in the germline V gene (reference sequence). Trimming removed 3 bases at V and 7 bases at J, with 15 bases between. CDR3 size: 13 residues. CDR3 nucleotides: TGCAGTGCTAGTAGGCAGGGGACTGGTGGCTACACCTTC. It encodes CSASRQGTGGYTF.

The V call is TRBV5-1, the J call TRBJ2-1; weak D call: TRBD2 (6 bases). CDR1 is SGHRS and CDR2 is YFSETQ in the germline V gene. The V end was cut by 7 bases, the J end by 7 bases, with 9 bases between. The CDR3 is made up of 11 amino acids. In DNA, the CDR3 is TGCGCCAGCGGGCGGGATAATGAGCAGTTCTTC. Amino acid sequence: CASGRDNEQFF.

This clone occurred once. The chain recombines TRBV7-3 with TRBJ1-1; D is possibly TRBD1 (5 bases). The CDR3 contains 14 residues. Germline V gene sequence: CDR1 SGHTA, CDR2 FQGTGA. The V end was cut by 5 bases, the J end by 10 bases, with 20 bases between. CDR3 residues: CASSHKRFRAAAFF. CDR3 nucleotides: TGTGCCAGCAGCCATAAAAGGTTCAGGGCCGCAGCTTTCTTT.

The V gene is TRBV27, the J gene TRBJ1-4; maybe TRBD1 (5 bases). Germline-derived CDR1 and CDR2 are MNHEY and SMNVEV (reference sequence). There are 11 residues in the CDR3. V shed 7 bases and J shed 8 bases, with 8 bases lying between them. The CDR3 reads CASTGGEKLFF. As DNA, the CDR3 is TGTGCCAGCACCGGGGGGGAAAAACTGTTTTTT.

The rearrangement links TRBV14 to TRBJ2-1; 7 positions match TRBD1. Germline V gene data show CDR1 as SGHDN and CDR2 as FVKESK. V dropped 4 bases and J dropped 5; count of bases not matched to a gene: 5. The CDR3 totals 14 residues. The CDR3 DNA follows: TGTGCCAGCAGCCTAGGGACAGCCAACAATGAGCAGTTCTTC. The encoded protein is CASSLGTANNEQFF.

This sequence joins TRBV12-5 and TRBJ1-1; the D is unclear. Germline V gene data show CDR1 as LGHNT and CDR2 as FRNRAP. V was shortened by 6 bases and J by 1 base, with 12 bases between the two germline ends. This CDR3 comprises 14 residues. The CDR3 sequence: CASGPNKWNTEAFF. The CDR3 DNA is TGTGCTAGTGGCCCAAATAAGTGGAACACTGAAGCTTTCTTT.

The chain links TRBV19 to TRBJ2-7; tentatively, D is TRBD2 (5 bases). The CDR3 has 12 residues. Trimming took 10 bases from V and 3 from J, leaving 13 bases between them. The germline V gene encodes CDR1 LNHDA and CDR2 SQIVND (reference sequence). The CDR3 region is CATKGASYEQYF. The CDR3 coding sequence is TGTGCCACCAAGGGAGCTAGCTACGAGCAGTACTTC.

V is TRBV3-1 (or the pseudogene TRBV3-2) and J is TRBJ2-7, with D possibly matching TRBD1 (5 bases). Germline CDR1 and CDR2: LGHDT and YNNKEL (reference sequence). The CDR3 covers 14 residues. The V and J ends lost 1 base and 5 bases respectively, with 12 bases between them. This CDR3 is CASSQAQGTHEQYF. The CDR3 nucleotides are TGTGCCAGCAGCCAAGCTCAGGGTACCCACGAGCAGTACTTC.

This chain joins TRBV7-9 and TRBJ1-5, with 7 bases fitting TRBD1. The CDR3 is 14 residues long. V lost 5 bases to trimming and J lost 3 bases; unmatched junction nucleotides: 4. CDR1 is SEHNR, CDR2 FQNEAQ, per germline (reference sequence). The CDR3 loop is CASSLTGDNQPQHF. The CDR3 DNA follows: TGTGCCAGCAGCCTAACAGGGGACAATCAGCCCCAGCATTTT.

The rearrangement joins TRBV11-2 to TRBJ1-2, with D perhaps TRBD1 (5 bases). CDR1 is SGHAT and CDR2 is FQNNGV in the germline V gene. Trimming removed 0 bases from V and 14 bases from J, with 16 bases in between. CDR3 size: 13 residues. In nucleotides, the CDR3 is TGTGCCAGCAGCTTAGATGGGGCAGGCCAGCCAACCTTC. Translating it yields CASSLDGAGQPTF.

The chain uses TRBV19 and TRBJ1-5; a weak D match, TRBD1 (5 bases). V lost 5 bases and J 7 bases, leaving 15 bases between the germline ends. The CDR3 has 14 residues. Germline assignment: CDR1 LNHDA and CDR2 SQIVND (reference sequence). The CDR3 loop reads CASSYPGGYQPQHF. CDR3 DNA: TGTGCCAGTAGTTATCCCGGGGGTTACCAGCCCCAGCATTTT.

This sequence joins TRBV6-2 or TRBV6-3 and TRBJ1-1; no clear D gene. Trimming took 3 bases from V and 1 from J, leaving 9 bases between them. CDR3 length: 14 amino acids. Germline-derived CDR1 and CDR2 are MNHEY and SVGEGT. DNA of the CDR3: TGTGCCAGCAGTTATCCACAGCCGAACACTGAAGCTTTCTTT. It encodes CASSYPQPNTEAFF.

The chain is built from TRBV27 and TRBJ2-1; TRBD2 aligns across 7 bases. This CDR3 is 12 amino acids long. Germline V gene lookup returns CDR1 MNHEY and CDR2 SMNVEV (reference sequence). V dropped 6 bases and J dropped 11; count of bases not matched to a gene: 7. Written as DNA, the CDR3 is TGTGCCAGCAGGCAGGGAGGGCCACAGCAGTTCTTC. Translated: CASRQGGPQQFF.

This chain links TRBV6-1 with TRBJ2-3; D gene unclear. The germline V gene has CDR1 MNHNS and CDR2 SASEGT. The CDR3 is 14 residues long. The V end lost 0 bases, the J end lost 1 base, and 5 bases lay between the germline ends. CDR3 sequence: CASSEAGRTDTQYF. The CDR3 coding sequence is TGTGCCAGCAGTGAAGCGGGTCGCACAGATACGCAGTATTTT.

The rearrangement uses TRBV12-5 and TRBJ1-1; possible D gene TRBD1, 6 bases. The CDR3 has 14 residues. Between the trimmed V and J ends, which lost 7 bases and 0 bases, there was a span of 12 bases. Germline values: CDR1 LGHNT, CDR2 FRNRAP. The CDR3 DNA sequence: TGTGCTAGTGCACCGGGACATTTGAACACTGAAGCTTTCTTT. Protein product: CASAPGHLNTEAFF.

The J gene is TRBJ1-2, the V gene TRBV11-3; 7 bases map to TRBD1. Looked up from germline, CDR1 is SGHNT and CDR2 is YENEEA. This CDR3 region has 14 residues. V was pared by 4 bases and J by 4 bases, with 6 bases of the junction left unmatched. This chain's CDR3 is CASSSDRWGYGYTF. CDR3 bases: TGTGCCAGCAGCTCGGACAGGTGGGGCTATGGCTACACCTTC. Supplemented by reference TRBV11-3 and TRBJ1-2, the full variable domain reads EAGVVQSPRYKIIEKKQPVAFWCNPISGHNTLYWYLQNLGQGPELLIRYENEEAVDDSQLPKDRFSAERLKGVDSTLKIQPAELGDSAVYLCASSSDRWGYGYTFGSGTRLTVV.

The rearrangement links TRBV21-1 to TRBJ2-3; the table's D call, TRBD1, has no DNA check behind it. TRBV21-1 is a known pseudogene. This CDR3 is built from 20 residues. The CDR3 is CASSKGGGNEGAPSTDTQYF. CDR3 sequence (DNA): TGTGCCAGCAGCAAAGGGGGTGGAAATGAGGGGGCGCCGAGCACAGATACGCAGTATTTT.

This chain links TRBV9 with TRBJ2-1; 8 nucleotides line up with TRBD2. Per germline, CDR1 SGDLS and CDR2 YYNGEE. This CDR3 contains 16 residues. Trimming took 0 bases from V and 4 from J; bases not matched to a gene: 6. CDR3 sequence reads: CASSVEGGGPYNEQFF. DNA for the CDR3: TGTGCCAGCAGCGTAGAAGGCGGGGGGCCGTACAATGAGCAGTTCTTC.

V and J are TRBV10-1 and TRBJ1-1, with 11 nucleotides matching TRBD1. Losses at the gene ends were 5 bases for V and 6 bases for J; bases not matched to a gene: 14. CDR3 length equals 17 residues. Germline loops: CDR1 WNHNN, CDR2 SYGVQD (reference sequence). For the CDR3, the DNA is TGCGCCAGCAGTTCTGCAACACCGGGGACAGGGGGGGCTGAAGCTTTCTTT. Translating gives CASSSATPGTGGAEAFF.